The text below deals with one T cell receptor beta chain. Measured with immunoSEQ multiplex PCR; TCRdb has only the in-frame clones, and not every one. The sample holds 98,000 or so clones; roughly 90% are singletons and the top ten take 2.6%. The sample originates from a study of OX40 agonist ivuxolimab in advanced cancers. About the study: Across the patients, intravenous ivuxolimab was delivered every 2 weeks at 0.01 to 10 mg/kg. Eligibility rules accepted prior anti-PD-1, anti-PD-L1 or anti-CTLA-4 therapy, and approximately 40% had some.

Patients had blood sampled at baseline and again on cycle 4 day 1 and cycle 7 day 1. The V end lost 0 bases, the J end lost 6 bases, and 13 bases lay between the germline ends. This CDR3 contains 14 residues. CDR1 and CDR2 from the germline V gene are SGDLS and YYNGEE. This rearrangement joins TRBV9 to TRBJ2-7, with D perhaps given as TRBD1 or TRBD2 (5 bases each). Sequences were derived from CD4+ or CD8+ T cells sorted from blood, sampled in a trial of the OX40 agonist ivuxolimab. The receptor's source is an adult with an advanced solid tumor such as melanoma, head and neck, liver or kidney cancer. CDR3 sequence reads: CASSVGQGVGEQYF. Here the CDR3 DNA reads TGTGCCAGCAGCGTAGGGCAGGGAGTAGGCGAGCAGTACTTC.